Below, 14 T cell receptor beta chains from the same sample are listed, as sequenced in a study of vaccination effects on CD4 cells after COVID-19. Antigen-specific CD4+ T cells expanded by the ViraFEST assay with viral peptide pools were then sequenced. Cells that had been cultured for roughly 9 days were the source of isolated CD4+ T cells. Having tested negative for nucleocapsid antibodies, the vaccine recipients showed no prior SARS-CoV-2 infection. These TCRs' antigens remain unknown. Sequencing was performed with immunoSEQ multiplex PCR; in TCRdb, only in-frame clones are kept and a portion is missing. The table shows some 25,000 clones, with approximately 70% occurring only once. Here the sequenced sample was CD4+ T cells from PBMCs cultured with HCoV-OC43 spike peptides, taken before COVID-19 vaccination. Subset: HCoV-OC43 spike overlapping peptide pool stimulation. The receptors stem from a human donor who received a COVID-19 vaccine.

This clone was picked up a small number of times. V gene TRBV2 combines with J gene TRBJ1-5; 9 bases match TRBD1. V was clipped by 7 bases and J by 6 bases; unmatched bases: 10. CDR1 is SNHLY, CDR2 FYNNEI, per germline. The CDR3 is 15 amino acids. The CDR3 DNA reads as TGTGCCAGCACCCGGGACAGGGTTTTAGGTCAGCCCCAGCATTTT. This codes for CASTRDRVLGQPQHF.

The V and J genes are TRBV29-1 and TRBJ2-7, with D perhaps matching TRBD1 (5 bases). Germline CDR1 reads SQVTM; CDR2 reads ANQGSEA. V was cut by 3 bases and J by 2 bases, with 14 bases left in between. The length of the CDR3 is 14 residues. The CDR3 nucleotides are TGCAGCGTTGACGGGCAGGGAAACCCCTACGAGCAGTACTTC. This translates into CSVDGQGNPYEQYF.

J is TRBJ2-5 and V is TRBV5-6; D perhaps matches TRBD1 (5 bases). Germline V gene lookup returns CDR1 SGHDT and CDR2 YYEEEE. CDR3 length equals 13 residues. Trimming removed 0 bases from V and 9 bases from J, with 12 bases in between. The CDR3 region is CASSLGPGLAQYF. In DNA, the CDR3 is TGTGCCAGCAGCTTGGGTCCAGGGCTCGCCCAGTACTTC.

The CDR3 DNA reads as TGCGCCAGCACCTCGGGACTAGCGGGAGTAAGAACAGATACGCAGTATTTT. Its protein product is CASTSGLAGVRTDTQYF. The rearrangement links TRBV5-1 to TRBJ2-3; 14 bases are a match to TRBD2. V shed 6 bases, J shed 3 bases, and the junction held 9 bases outside the gene matches. Germline CDR1 SGHRS, CDR2 YFSETQ. This CDR3 is built from 17 residues.

CDR3: CASSPGTLLGDSPLHF. CDR3 DNA: TGCGCCAGCAGCCCTGGGACTCTCCTAGGGGATTCACCCCTCCACTTT. The V call is TRBV5-1, the J call TRBJ1-6; D might be TRBD1 (5 bases). The CDR3 is 16 residues long. From germline, CDR1 is SGHRS and CDR2 YFSETQ. Deletions cut 4 bases from V and 8 bases from J, with 19 bases between. Variable domain in full (rest from reference TRBV5-1 and TRBJ1-6): KAGVTQTPRYLIKTRGQQVTLSCSPISGHRSVSWYQQTPGQGLQFLFEYFSETQRNKGNFPGRFSGRQFSNSRSEMNVSTLELGDSALYLCASSPGTLLGDSPLHFGNGTRLTVT.

The CDR3 coding sequence is TGTGCCAGCAGTTACTCGAGGGGGAATCCCGGAAACACCATATATTTT. Translated: CASSYSRGNPGNTIYF. This chain joins TRBV6-6 and TRBJ1-3; TRBD1 might be the D (6 bases). This CDR3 has 16 residues. CDR1 and CDR2 (germline): MNHNY, SVGAGI (reference sequence). Trimming took off 0 bases at V and 4 bases at J, with 13 bases between the two ends.

V is TRBV10-1 and J is TRBJ2-2; no firm D call. The CDR3 is 12 amino acids. Trimming took off 2 bases at V and 4 bases at J, with 2 bases between the two ends. Germline assignment: CDR1 WNHNN and CDR2 SYGVQD (reference sequence). The CDR3 loop reads CASSELTGELFF. The CDR3 bases are TGCGCCAGCAGTGAGCTCACCGGGGAGCTGTTTTTT.

The chain is built from TRBV19 and TRBJ1-6; 10 bases align to TRBD1. The CDR3 consists of 16 residues. V gave up 3 bases and J gave up 8 bases; unmatched junction bases: 7. The V gene's germline CDR1 is LNHDA and CDR2 SQIVND (reference sequence). The CDR3 here is CASSILSGTGDSPLHF. The DNA for the CDR3 is TGTGCCAGTAGTATCCTTTCCGGGACAGGGGATTCACCCCTCCACTTT.

This clone was counted only a few times. CDR3 sequence: CASSQGGSLINEQFF. The DNA for the CDR3 is TGTGCCAGCAGCCAAGGAGGGAGTTTGATAAATGAGCAGTTCTTC. The chain carries TRBV14 and TRBJ2-1; D perhaps matches TRBD2 (5 bases). This CDR3 spans 15 amino acids. Trimming left V 1 base short and J 7 bases short, with 14 bases between. Per germline, CDR1 SGHDN and CDR2 FVKESK.

The chain recombines TRBV11-2 with TRBJ1-1; a weak D match, TRBD1 (5 bases). V was clipped by 3 bases and J by 4 bases, with 12 bases between them. The germline V gene has CDR1 SGHAT and CDR2 FQNNGV. CDR3 length: 14 residues. In DNA form, the CDR3 reads TGTGCCAGCAGCTTTTTGCAGGGTACCACTGAAGCTTTCTTT. It encodes CASSFLQGTTEAFF. Full variable domain (outside the CDR3, taken from reference TRBV11-2 and TRBJ1-1): EAGVAQSPRYKIIEKRQSVAFWCNPISGHATLYWYQQILGQGPKLLIQFQNNGVVDDSQLPKDRFSAERLKGVDSTLKIQPAKLEDSAVYLCASSFLQGTTEAFFGQGTRLTVV.

V is TRBV9 and J is TRBJ1-2, with a tentative D call TRBD1 (5 bases). V was shortened by 0 bases and J by 4 bases, with 13 bases between the two germline ends. Per the germline V gene, CDR1 is SGDLS and CDR2 is YYNGEE. The CDR3 is 15 amino acids. CDR3 residues: CASSVASAGTYGYTF. Here the CDR3 DNA reads TGTGCCAGCAGCGTAGCATCGGCAGGGACCTATGGCTACACCTTC. Based on the CDR3 plus reference TRBV9 and TRBJ1-2, the full variable domain is DSGVTQTPKHLITATGQRVTLRCSPRSGDLSVYWYQQSLDQGLQFLIQYYNGEERAKGNILERFSAQQFPDLHSELNLSSLELGDSALYFCASSVASAGTYGYTFGSGTRLTVV.

The gene calls are TRBV19 and TRBJ1-5; D is possibly TRBD1 (6 bases). Germline V gene lookup returns CDR1 LNHDA and CDR2 SQIVND (reference sequence). There are 14 residues in the CDR3. V shed 3 bases and J shed 3 bases, with 9 bases lying between them. This CDR3 is CASSMGAHNQPQHF. CDR3 coding DNA: TGTGCCAGTAGTATGGGGGCACACAATCAGCCCCAGCATTTT.

This clone has only one observation. This rearrangement joins TRBV3-1 (or the pseudogene TRBV3-2) to TRBJ2-2; TRBD2 is a possible D gene (5 bases). Looked up from germline, CDR1 is LGHDT and CDR2 is YNNKEL (reference sequence). V lost 5 bases and J 6 bases, leaving 13 bases between the germline ends. The CDR3 is 14 amino acids. This CDR3 is CASSGGLSPGELFF. CDR3 coding DNA: TGTGCCAGCAGCGGTGGACTGAGCCCCGGGGAGCTGTTTTTT.

The chain couples TRBV29-1 to TRBJ2-3, with D hard to call. Germline assignment: CDR1 SQVTM and CDR2 ANQGSEA. V dropped 4 bases and J dropped 9 bases, with 20 bases sitting between them. This CDR3 comprises 14 residues. The CDR3 region is CSVGSAAALGTQYF. Here the CDR3 DNA reads TGCAGCGTTGGGTCTGCGGCGGCTCTGGGGACGCAGTATTTT.